The 26 T cell receptor beta chains presented below share a single source sample, sequenced in a study of T-cell memory formation after mild COVID-19. From the 5' RACE reads, TCRdb called clonotypes with MiXCR, one entry per CDR3 protein. The sample lists roughly 29,000 distinct CDR3 sequences, less than 7.5% occurring once. The source material was PBMCs or a T cell subset sorted from them (not recorded which). These receptors were obtained from an adult woman who had mild COVID-19 (a few samples of this study predate the infection). Cell type and time point are not known.

The sample holds many counts of this clonotype. This chain joins TRBV9 and TRBJ2-7; no reliable D call. Germline CDR1 reads SGDLS; CDR2 reads YYNGEE. V lost 7 bases and J 1 base, leaving 21 bases between the germline ends. This CDR3 region has 16 residues. CDR3 nucleotides: TGTGCCAGCGGTCGAGGACGAACTTGGGTGTCCTACGAGCAGTACTTC. Its protein product is CASGRGRTWVSYEQYF.

This clonotype was recorded many times. This chain joins TRBV20-1 and TRBJ2-3, with TRBD1 matching over 7 bases. The germline CDR1 and CDR2 sequences are DFQATT and SNEGSKA (reference sequence). This CDR3 comprises 17 residues. Unmatched junction bases numbered 9, after V lost 0 bases and J lost 0 bases. The CDR3 coding sequence is TGCAGTGCTAGAGATACGGACAGGAGCACTAGCACAGATACGCAGTATTTT. Protein: CSARDTDRSTSTDTQYF.

This clonotype was seen more than once but under ten times. In nucleotides, the CDR3 is TGTGCCAGCAACACCGGGACTAGCGGTAATGAGCAGTTCTTC. Protein sequence: CASNTGTSGNEQFF. The chain uses TRBV6-2 or TRBV6-3 and TRBJ2-1, with 11 positions matching TRBD2. The CDR3 is 14 residues long. V gave up 7 bases and J gave up 7 bases; unmatched junction bases: 6. Germline CDR1 reads MNHEY; CDR2 reads SVGEGT.

This clonotype was detected ten times or more. This chain uses TRBV5-5 with TRBJ2-7; 7 bases map to TRBD2. From germline, CDR1 is SGHKS and CDR2 YYEKEE (reference sequence). The CDR3 runs to 17 residues. Trimming removed 1 base from V and 0 bases from J; junction bases left unmatched: 10. The CDR3 DNA is TGTGCCAGCAGCTTGTCCGCACTGGGAGGGAGCTCCTACGAGCAGTACTTC. This sequence encodes CASSLSALGGSSYEQYF.

This clonotype was seen repeatedly, ten times or more. This chain connects TRBV25-1 to TRBJ2-5, with 10 nucleotides matching TRBD2. The junction had 14 bases not matched to a gene; V was cut back by 6 bases and J by 1 base. The CDR3 spans 18 residues. Germline V gene lookup returns CDR1 MGHDK and CDR2 SYGVNS. As DNA, the CDR3 is TGTGCCAGCAGGGCGGGAGCGGGAGGGCCAATGCCCCAAGAGACCCAGTACTTC. It translates to CASRAGAGGPMPQETQYF. Combining the CDR3 with reference TRBV25-1 and TRBJ2-5 gives the whole variable domain EADIYQTPRYLVIGTGKKITLECSQTMGHDKMYWYQQDPGMELHLIHYSYGVNSTEKGDLSSESTVSRIRTEHFPLTLESARPSHTSQYLCASRAGAGGPMPQETQYFGPGTRLLVL.

This clonotype appeared many times. V is TRBV28 and J is TRBJ2-1; D possibly corresponds to TRBD2 (6 bases). The CDR3 totals 16 residues. The germline V gene encodes CDR1 MDHEN and CDR2 SYDVKM. V was pared by 6 bases and J by 9 bases, with 24 bases between. The CDR3 DNA sequence: TGTGCCAGCAGAGGACCGACTAGTTTTCGATTGGGTGAGCAGTTCTTC. It is translated as CASRGPTSFRLGEQFF.

This clonotype was seen many times. This chain connects TRBV4-3 to TRBJ2-5; 13 bases line up with TRBD2. The J segment lost 5 bases and the V segment lost 4 bases, leaving 7 bases of the junction unmatched. In germline, CDR1 is LGHNA, CDR2 YSLEER. CDR3 size: 16 residues. The DNA for the CDR3 is TGCGCCAGCAGCCGAGGACGGACTAGCGGGAGCGAGACCCAGTACTTC. Its protein is CASSRGRTSGSETQYF.

There are many counts of this clonotype. The chain recombines TRBV20-1 with TRBJ2-2, with 10 positions matching TRBD1. V lost 4 bases to trimming and J lost 6 bases; unmatched junction nucleotides: 8. This CDR3 is 15 amino acids long. Germline V CDR1 and CDR2: DFQATT, SNEGSKA (reference sequence). The CDR3 nucleotides read TGCAGTGCTAAGGGACAGGGGATAAGGGCCGGGGAGCTGTTTTTT. Its protein product is CSAKGQGIRAGELFF.

About this clonotype: A much larger clone differs by one base, so this may be a read error. The chain couples TRBV21-1 to TRBJ2-5; TRBD1 is the table's D call and was not checked against the DNA. The J call may be wrong; the DNA end is better matched by TRBJ2-1. TRBV21-1 is a pseudogene locus. CDR3 size: 11 residues. The CDR3 loop reads CAVPGLGTQFF. For the CDR3, the DNA is TGTGCCGTCCCTGGTTTGGGGACCCAGTTCTTC.

This clonotype was counted at least ten times. As DNA, the CDR3 is TGCGCCAGCAGCGAGCAGGGGGGACCTGGAAACACCATATATTTT. Translated: CASSEQGGPGNTIYF. The chain couples TRBV5-1 to TRBJ1-3; TRBD1 agrees at 7 bases. From germline, CDR1 is SGHRS and CDR2 YFSETQ. V trimming: 4 bases; J trimming: 2 bases; junction bases outside the gene matches: 6. There are 15 residues in the CDR3.

The chain joins TRBV4-2 to TRBJ2-1; D perhaps matches TRBD2 (5 bases). Trimming took off 3 bases at V and 2 bases at J, with 8 bases between the two ends. Germline CDR1 reads LGHNA; CDR2 reads YNFKEQ. This CDR3 comprises 14 residues. The CDR3 DNA follows: TGTGCCAGCAGCCAGAGAGCGGCCTACAATGAGCAGTTCTTC. Translating it yields CASSQRAAYNEQFF.

This clonotype has a count of ten or more. The rearrangement joins TRBV27 to TRBJ1-5; tentatively, D is TRBD1 (6 bases). The CDR3 runs 18 residues. Germline loops: CDR1 MNHEY, CDR2 SMNVEV (reference sequence). The ends were cut back, 2 bases at V and 3 bases at J, with 20 bases in the middle. In DNA, the CDR3 is TGTGCCAGCAGTTTAAGGGGGGCAGGTCTTCCCCCCAATCAGCCCCAGCATTTT. This gives the protein CASSLRGAGLPPNQPQHF.

This clonotype is labeled as medium-sized. J is TRBJ1-2 and V is TRBV10-3; unclear D gene. The V gene's germline CDR1 is ENHRY and CDR2 SYGVKD. This CDR3 has 13 residues. V shed 3 bases and J shed 2 bases, with 7 bases lying between them. CDR3 loop: CAISDSGNYGYTF. The CDR3 DNA reads as TGTGCCATCAGTGATTCGGGGAACTATGGCTACACCTTC.

This clonotype was observed many times. The chain employs TRBV9 and TRBJ2-2; D gene ambiguous. From germline, CDR1 is SGDLS and CDR2 YYNGEE. The CDR3 extends over 14 amino acids. Trimming took 0 bases from V and 6 from J, leaving 9 bases between them. CDR3 nucleotide sequence: TGTGCCAGCAGCGTAGCTGTTCAGGCCGGGGAGCTGTTTTTT. It yields the protein CASSVAVQAGELFF.

This clonotype occurred many times. The chain recombines TRBV20-1 with TRBJ2-6; a weak D match, TRBD1 (6 bases). Germline loops: CDR1 DFQATT, CDR2 SNEGSKA (reference sequence). Trimming removed 0 bases from V and 0 bases from J, with 12 bases in between. The CDR3 spans 17 residues. Here the CDR3 reads CSARDQQGRSGANVLTF. The CDR3 DNA reads as TGCAGTGCTAGAGATCAACAGGGACGCTCTGGGGCCAACGTCCTGACTTTC.

This clonotype was seen ten or more times. The V gene is TRBV21-1, the J gene TRBJ1-3; the D segment call TRBD1 is taken from the table without a DNA check. TRBV21-1 is marked as a pseudogene. The CDR3 contains 16 residues. The CDR3 sequence: CASSKGGRISGNTIYF. In nucleotides, the CDR3 is TGTGCCAGCAGCAAAGGGGGACGGATCTCTGGAAACACCATATATTTT.

Ten or more counts support this clonotype. This chain connects TRBV5-1 to TRBJ1-1; the D is unclear. This CDR3 has 15 residues. Trimming pared 4 bases from V and 4 bases from J, leaving 17 bases between. CDR1 and CDR2 (germline): SGHRS, YFSETQ. The CDR3 DNA sequence: TGCGCCAGCAGCGAAGCAGGAGACCCGACCACTGAAGCTTTCTTT. Translated: CASSEAGDPTTEAFF.

At least ten counts were recorded for this clonotype. The V call is TRBV7-2, the J call TRBJ2-1; D remains unclear. V gave up 5 bases and J gave up 4 bases, with 18 bases separating them. Germline V gene lookup returns CDR1 SGHTA and CDR2 FQGNSA. The CDR3 is made up of 16 amino acids. CDR3 DNA: TGTGCCAGCAGCACTTCCCGTGGAACCCAATACAATGAGCAGTTCTTC. Its protein is CASSTSRGTQYNEQFF.

This clonotype showed up many times. This rearrangement joins TRBV7-8 to TRBJ1-5; no definite D call. This CDR3 comprises 15 residues. Trimming removed 1 base at V and 0 bases at J, with 7 bases between. Germline loops: CDR1 SGHVS, CDR2 FQNEAQ. CDR3 DNA sequence: TGTGCCAGCAGCTTAGTAGGCTCTAGCAATCAGCCCCAGCATTTT. Translating gives CASSLVGSSNQPQHF.

As for this clonotype: A read error is possible here, since a much larger clone lies one base away. This rearrangement joins TRBV24-1 to TRBJ2-2, with 8 bases aligning to TRBD1. The CDR3 length is 14 residues. CDR1 KGHDR and CDR2 SFDVKD come from the germline V gene. CDR3 DNA: TGTGCCACCACAGGGGGCGCGAACACCGTGGAGCTGTTTTTT. It yields the protein CATTGGANTVELFF.

This clonotype was counted ten times or more. The chain has TRBV12-3 or TRBV12-4 and TRBJ2-1; 9 bases fit TRBD2. CDR3 size: 16 residues. The V and J ends lost 3 bases and 6 bases, in that order; junction bases with no gene match: 9. CDR3 loop: CASSFPRLAGPNEQFF. The CDR3 DNA sequence: TGTGCCAGCAGTTTTCCGAGGCTAGCGGGACCCAATGAGCAGTTCTTC.

In its sample, this clonotype was seen many times. V and J are TRBV7-8 and TRBJ2-7; D gene ambiguous. The CDR3 extends over 14 amino acids. V was cut by 3 bases and J by 4 bases, with 13 bases left in between. CDR1 and CDR2 (germline): SGHVS, FQNEAQ. The CDR3: CASSFEVGRYEQYF. The CDR3 region has the DNA TGTGCCAGCAGCTTTGAGGTAGGGCGGTACGAGCAGTACTTC.

Many counts were recorded for this clonotype. The chain joins TRBV24-1 to TRBJ2-7, with unresolved D. The germline CDR1 and CDR2 sequences are KGHDR and SFDVKD. The CDR3 has 15 residues. Trimming took 6 bases from V and 0 from J, leaving 14 bases between them. The CDR3 protein is CATSRAGSSSYEQYF. The CDR3 bases are TGTGCCACCAGTAGGGCTGGTTCTAGCTCCTACGAGCAGTACTTC.

The sample holds many counts of this clonotype. This chain links TRBV9 with TRBJ1-2, with a tentative D call TRBD1 (5 bases). In germline, CDR1 is SGDLS, CDR2 YYNGEE. Between the trimmed V and J ends, which lost 0 bases and 1 base, there was a span of 19 bases. The CDR3 covers 18 residues. CDR3 DNA: TGTGCCAGCAGCGTAGGAGGGGCCCGGAGCGGGAGTAACTATGGCTACACCTTC. Translating gives CASSVGGARSGSNYGYTF.

This clonotype was recorded at least ten times. The chain joins TRBV20-1 to TRBJ2-3; D is possibly TRBD2 (7 bases). The V gene lost 6 bases and the J gene lost 1 base, with 20 bases spanning the gap. The CDR3 is made up of 16 amino acids. Germline values: CDR1 DFQATT, CDR2 SNEGSKA (reference sequence). The CDR3 reads CSADGGLLDGTDTQYF. CDR3 sequence (DNA): TGCAGTGCCGACGGGGGGCTACTCGACGGCACAGATACGCAGTATTTT.

This clonotype was observed at least ten times. This chain joins TRBV9 and TRBJ2-7; 9 bases match TRBD2. The germline CDR1 and CDR2 sequences are SGDLS and YYNGEE. The V and J ends lost 0 bases and 6 bases, in that order; junction bases with no gene match: 7. CDR3 length: 15 residues. CDR3 DNA: TGTGCCAGCAGCGTAGCCGGTAGCGGGAGACTCGAGCAGTACTTC. Its protein is CASSVAGSGRLEQYF.